This T cell receptor beta chain comes out of a study of blood T cells in healthy people across ages. This clonotype was found a few times. The authors ran a second PCR of roughly 6 to 11 cycles using a sample-barcoded 5' primer and a J-beta primer mix. From the 5' RACE reads, TCRdb called clonotypes with MiXCR, one entry per CDR3 protein. The sample contains some 1.6 million distinct CDR3 sequences, around 35% of which appear only once. The CDR3 is 19 amino acids. The V gene end was trimmed by 1 base and the J gene end by 2 bases; junction bases not matched to a gene: 11. Germline values: CDR1 SQVTM, CDR2 ANQGSEA.

V gene TRBV29-1 combines with J gene TRBJ2-6; 10 positions agree with TRBD1. The receptor comes from a woman in her thirties in good health. The sequenced sample was blood. The chain's CDR3 is CSVEGIRGQGTPGANVLTF. The CDR3 nucleotides are TGCAGCGTTGAAGGAATCCGGGGACAGGGGACTCCTGGGGCCAACGTCCTGACTTTC.